Listed here are 4 T cell receptor beta chains from one sample, sequenced in a study of regulatory T cells in long-lasting Graves disease. Time point defined: newly diagnosed GD, antithyroid drugs for less than 3 months. Generation of the TCR library employed RNA extracted from PBMCs. Building of the TCR beta libraries involved iRepertoire HTBI primers and Arm-PCR of CDR3 regions. TCRdb analysed the multiplex PCR reads with MiXCR anew, one entry per CDR3 protein. The table includes a few hundred thousand distinct CDR3 sequences, over 9.5% detected once. These data were also reused for a study on T cells in Graves' hyperthyroidism and ophthalmopathy.

Sample: peripheral blood mononuclear cells (PBMCs), taken at new diagnosis, from a patient treated with antithyroid drugs. The receptors were gathered from a woman between 18 and 30 years old with Graves disease.

This clonotype has ten or more counts. The genes are TRBV12-3 or TRBV12-4 and TRBJ1-1; D is ambiguous. Trimming took off 0 bases at V and 5 bases at J, with 13 bases between the two ends. The CDR3 extends over 15 amino acids. The CDR3 nucleotides are TGTGCCAGCAGTTTAGCGCACGCAGGTTTTACTGAAGCTTTCTTT. This sequence encodes CASSLAHAGFTEAFF.

At least ten counts were recorded for this clonotype. This chain joins TRBV3-1 and TRBJ2-7, with D maybe TRBD2 (6 bases). The V end lost 1 base, the J end lost 8 bases, and 9 bases lay between the germline ends. Germline V gives CDR1 LGHDT, CDR2 YNNKEL (reference sequence). CDR3 length: 12 residues. Here the CDR3 reads CASSQAGVQQYF. CDR3 sequence (DNA): TGTGCCAGCAGCCAAGCGGGAGTTCAGCAGTACTTC.

This clonotype came up many times. The junction does not match germline at one end; this may be a read error. The V and J genes are TRBV28 and TRBJ2-7; D gene unclear. This CDR3 is built from 13 residues. The germline V gene has CDR1 MDHEN and CDR2 SYDVKM. This CDR3 reads CASTLVGYNEQYF. For the CDR3, the DNA is TGTGCCAGCACTTTAGTGGGTTACAACGAGCAGTACTTC.

The rearrangement uses TRBV7-9 and TRBJ2-1, with TRBD2 identical over 10 bases. Germline V CDR1 and CDR2: SEHNR, FQNEAQ (reference sequence). V lost 0 bases to trimming and J lost 2 bases; unmatched junction nucleotides: 7. The CDR3 length is 18 residues. CDR3 sequence reads: CASSLALTSGSTYNEQFF. The CDR3 DNA follows: TGTGCCAGCAGCTTAGCGCTGACTAGCGGGTCCACCTACAATGAGCAGTTCTTC.